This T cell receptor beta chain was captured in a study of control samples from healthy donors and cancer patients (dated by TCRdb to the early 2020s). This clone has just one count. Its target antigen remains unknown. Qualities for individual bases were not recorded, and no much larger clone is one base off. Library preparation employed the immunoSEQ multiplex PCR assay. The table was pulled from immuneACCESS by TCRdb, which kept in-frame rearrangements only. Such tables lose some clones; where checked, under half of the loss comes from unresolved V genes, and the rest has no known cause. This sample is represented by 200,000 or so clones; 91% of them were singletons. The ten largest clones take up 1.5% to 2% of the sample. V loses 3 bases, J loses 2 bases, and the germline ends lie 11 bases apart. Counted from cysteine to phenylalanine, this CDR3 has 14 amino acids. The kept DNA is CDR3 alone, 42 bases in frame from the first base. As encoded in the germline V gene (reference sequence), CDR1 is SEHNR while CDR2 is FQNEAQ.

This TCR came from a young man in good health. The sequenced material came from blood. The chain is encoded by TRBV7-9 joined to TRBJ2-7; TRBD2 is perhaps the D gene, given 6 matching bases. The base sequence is TGTGCCAGCAGCTTGAGTAGCGGACCCTACGAGCAGTACTTC. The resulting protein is CASSLSSGPYEQYF.